This entry features one T cell receptor (beta chain) sequence. Antigen: not known. The sample belongs to a study of shared clonotypes between healthy human individuals. Findings and limits, study-wide: What rarefaction showed was incomplete sorted-subset sequencing despite large depth. Estimated richness values were generally larger in naive subsets than in memory subsets.

Profiling relied on immunoSEQ multiplex PCR, and the TCRdb table lists in-frame clones only, not all of them. This table has about 600,000 clones, about 95% appearing once. The naive CD8 subset, CD45RO-negative cells positively selected for CCR7, excluded terminally differentiated effector memory CD45RA+ cells. This receptor was taken from a woman in her thirties in good health. The source material was naive CD8+ T cells sorted from blood.

The CDR3 DNA reads TGCAGCGTTGTGTTTCGGAATCAGCCCCAGCATTTT. Translation: CSVVFRNQPQHF. The chain uses TRBV29-1 and TRBJ1-5; no clear D. V gave up 4 bases and J gave up 4 bases, with 8 bases separating them. Germline V lookup: CDR1 SQVTM, CDR2 ANQGSEA. The CDR3 totals 12 residues.